This T cell receptor (beta chain) was observed in a study of blood T cell repertoires in COVID-19. Among Cohort 3 donors, those recovered had two negative PCRs, clearance, or symptom resolution. Repertoires were generated with immunoSEQ multiplex PCR, while TCRdb's copy carries only in-frame clones and drops some. The table lists about 120,000 clones, 65% to 85% of them singletons, with roughly 3.9% in the top ten. CDR1 is SGHTS and CDR2 is YDEGEE in the germline V gene. The CDR3 has 16 amino acids. The V and J ends lost 2 bases and 6 bases, in that order; junction bases with no gene match: 9. This receptor was taken from a woman aged 25-40 years who had recovered from COVID-19. The chain is built from TRBV5-8 and TRBJ2-7, with 12 bases that match TRBD2. The specimen sequenced was PBMCs or T cells enriched from blood (not recorded which). The CDR3: CASSFAPSGRVREQYF. The CDR3 DNA reads TGTGCCAGCAGCTTTGCGCCTAGCGGGAGGGTCCGCGAGCAGTACTTC. Supplemented by reference TRBV5-8 and TRBJ2-7, the full variable domain reads EAGVTQSPTHLIKTRGQQATLRCSPISGHTSVYWYQQALGLGLQFLLWYDEGEERNRGNFPPRFSGRQFPNYSSELNVNALELEDSALYLCASSFAPSGRVREQYFGPGTRLTVT.